This T cell receptor beta chain derives from a study of blood T cells in healthy people across ages. The CDR3 sequence is 15 residues long. In germline, CDR1 is SEHNR, CDR2 FQNEAQ (reference sequence). The V and J ends lost 2 bases and 4 bases respectively, with 14 bases between them. This clonotype was counted a few times. The antigen remains unidentified. Each donor was a healthy Caucasian individual from Russia, aged roughly 6 to 100. A sample-barcoded 5' primer and a J-beta primer mix were used in a second PCR of roughly 7 to 11 cycles. All cDNA molecules were each tagged by a template-switch adaptor with 12 random nucleotides. TCRdb analysed the 5' RACE reads with MiXCR anew, one entry per CDR3 protein. The sample carries over 600,000 distinct CDR3 sequences, 46% recorded once. Points from the study as a whole: There were more naive CD4+ cells and higher diversity in long-lived donors than in aged donors. TCR beta diversity per million T cells fell roughly linearly with age.

The sample taken for sequencing was blood. This chain joins TRBV7-9 and TRBJ2-5; TRBD1 is a possible D gene (5 bases). The sequence came from an elderly man in good health. The CDR3 reads CASSLFSRVGETQYF. CDR3 bases: TGTGCCAGCAGCTTATTTAGCAGGGTTGGAGAGACCCAGTACTTC.